This T cell receptor beta chain appears in the sequencing data of a study of cytomegalovirus exposure and HLA in healthy donors. Use of 60 Vbeta and 13 Jbeta primers characterized the PCR. Method: immunoSEQ multiplex PCR; TCRdb's copy keeps in-frame clones and lacks some. The sample lists some 120,000 clones; 65% to 90% were seen once. Healthy donors of bone marrow made up the group. This CDR3 spans 12 amino acids. Germline CDR1 is MNHNY and CDR2 is SVGAGI (reference sequence). Trimming took off 0 bases at V and 11 bases at J, with 8 bases between the two ends. This chain uses TRBV6-6 with TRBJ1-5; D is ambiguous. The source material was PBMCs. The source of this sequence is a male donor in good health and CMV-seropositive. The chain's CDR3 is CASSYSGLAQHF. Here the CDR3 DNA reads TGTGCCAGCAGTTACTCGGGCTTGGCCCAGCATTTT.